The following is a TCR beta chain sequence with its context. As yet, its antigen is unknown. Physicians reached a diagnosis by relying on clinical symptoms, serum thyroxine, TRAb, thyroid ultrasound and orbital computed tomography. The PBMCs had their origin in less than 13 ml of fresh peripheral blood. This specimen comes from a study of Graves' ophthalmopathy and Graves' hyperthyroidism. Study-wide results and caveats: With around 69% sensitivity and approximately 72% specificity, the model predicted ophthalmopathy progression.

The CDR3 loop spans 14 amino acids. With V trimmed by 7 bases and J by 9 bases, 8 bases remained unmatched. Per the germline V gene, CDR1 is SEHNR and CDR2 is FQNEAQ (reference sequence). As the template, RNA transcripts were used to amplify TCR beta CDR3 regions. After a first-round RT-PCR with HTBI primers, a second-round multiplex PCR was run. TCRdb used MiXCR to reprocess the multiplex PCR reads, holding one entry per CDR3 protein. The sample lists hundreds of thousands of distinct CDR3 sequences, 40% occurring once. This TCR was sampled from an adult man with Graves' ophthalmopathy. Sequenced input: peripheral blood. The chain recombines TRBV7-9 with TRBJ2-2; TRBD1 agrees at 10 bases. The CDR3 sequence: CASTPGQGSRELFF. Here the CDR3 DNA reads TGTGCCAGCACCCCGGGACAGGGGTCGCGGGAGCTGTTTTTT.